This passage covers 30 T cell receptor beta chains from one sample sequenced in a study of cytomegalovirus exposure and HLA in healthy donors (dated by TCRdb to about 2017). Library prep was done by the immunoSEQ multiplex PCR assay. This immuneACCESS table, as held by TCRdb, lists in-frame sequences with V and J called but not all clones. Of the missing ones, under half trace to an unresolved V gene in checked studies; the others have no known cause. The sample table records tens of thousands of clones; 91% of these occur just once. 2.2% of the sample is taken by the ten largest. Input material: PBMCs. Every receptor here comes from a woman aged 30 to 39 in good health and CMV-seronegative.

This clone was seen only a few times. CDR3: CASSGDRLAPDNEQFF. DNA of the CDR3: TGTGCCAGCAGTGGGGACCGACTAGCGCCAGACAATGAGCAGTTCTTC. The V and J genes are TRBV2 and TRBJ2-1; 8 bases map to TRBD2. The CDR3 contains 16 residues. V shed 4 bases, J shed 5 bases, and the junction held 10 bases outside the gene matches. Germline lookup yields CDR1 SNHLY and CDR2 FYNNEI. Complete variable domain (other parts from reference TRBV2 and TRBJ2-1): EPEVTQTPSHQVTQMGQEVILRCVPISNHLYFYWYRQILGQKVEFLVSFYNNEISEKSEIFDDQFSVERPDGSNFTLKIRSTKLEDSAMYFCASSGDRLAPDNEQFFGPGTRLTVL.

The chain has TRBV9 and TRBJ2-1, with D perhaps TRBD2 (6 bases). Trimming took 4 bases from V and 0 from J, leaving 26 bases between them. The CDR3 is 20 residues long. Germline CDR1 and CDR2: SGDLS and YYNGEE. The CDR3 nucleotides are TGTGCCAGCAGCCTCGGGTTAGCGGACCCTATGGGACTCTCCTACAATGAGCAGTTCTTC. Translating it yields CASSLGLADPMGLSYNEQFF.

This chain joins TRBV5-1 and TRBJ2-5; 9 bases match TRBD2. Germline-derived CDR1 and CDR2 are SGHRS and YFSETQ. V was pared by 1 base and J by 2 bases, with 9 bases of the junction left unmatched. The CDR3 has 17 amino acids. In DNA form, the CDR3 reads TGCGCCAGCAGCTTGCCAAGGATAGCGGGGGCTCAAGAGACCCAGTACTTC. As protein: CASSLPRIAGAQETQYF. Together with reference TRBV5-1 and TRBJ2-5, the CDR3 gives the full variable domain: KAGVTQTPRYLIKTRGQQVTLSCSPISGHRSVSWYQQTPGQGLQFLFEYFSETQRNKGNFPGRFSGRQFSNSRSEMNVSTLELGDSALYLCASSLPRIAGAQETQYFGPGTRLLVL.

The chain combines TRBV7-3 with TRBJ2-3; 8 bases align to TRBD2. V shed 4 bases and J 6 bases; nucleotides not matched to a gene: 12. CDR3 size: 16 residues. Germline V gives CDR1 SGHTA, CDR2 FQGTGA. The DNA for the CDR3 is TGTGCCAGCAGCTCCGGGACTAGAGGGGGGAGGGATACGCAGTATTTT. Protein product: CASSSGTRGGRDTQYF.

The CDR3 nucleotides read TGTGCAAGTCGCTTAAACTCAGCGGTCGGATCGAATGAGCAGTTCTTC. Translating gives CASRLNSAVGSNEQFF. This sequence joins TRBV12-2 and TRBJ2-1; the D call of TRBD2 is as the table states it, not checked on the DNA. TRBV12-2 is given as a pseudogene. The CDR3 is 16 residues long.

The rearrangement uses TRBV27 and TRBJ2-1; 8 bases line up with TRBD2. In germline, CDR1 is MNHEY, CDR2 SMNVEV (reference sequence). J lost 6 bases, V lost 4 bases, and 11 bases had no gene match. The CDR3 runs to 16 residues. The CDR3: CASSSSPAGGSNEQFF. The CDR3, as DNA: TGTGCCAGCAGTTCGTCCCCGGCGGGAGGTAGCAATGAGCAGTTCTTC.

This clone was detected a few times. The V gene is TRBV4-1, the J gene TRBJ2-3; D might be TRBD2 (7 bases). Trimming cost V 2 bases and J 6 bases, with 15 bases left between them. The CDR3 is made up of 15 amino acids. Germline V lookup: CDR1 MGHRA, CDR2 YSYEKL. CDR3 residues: CASSQPRGGGDTQYF. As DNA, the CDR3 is TGCGCCAGCAGCCAACCCAGAGGGGGAGGGGATACGCAGTATTTT.

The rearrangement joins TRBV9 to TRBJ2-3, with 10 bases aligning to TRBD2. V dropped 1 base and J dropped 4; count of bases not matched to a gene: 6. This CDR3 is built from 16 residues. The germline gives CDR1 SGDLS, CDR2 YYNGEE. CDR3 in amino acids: CASSVRASGSPDTQYF. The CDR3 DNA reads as TGTGCCAGCAGCGTAAGGGCTAGCGGGAGTCCAGATACGCAGTATTTT.

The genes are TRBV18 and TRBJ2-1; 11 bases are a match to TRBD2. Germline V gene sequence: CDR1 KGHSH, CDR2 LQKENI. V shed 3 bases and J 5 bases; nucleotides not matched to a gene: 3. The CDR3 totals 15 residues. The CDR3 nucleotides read TGTGCCAGCTCACCTGAGACTAGCGGGAACAATGAGCAGTTCTTC. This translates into CASSPETSGNNEQFF. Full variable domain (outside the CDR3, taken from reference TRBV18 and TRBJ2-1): NAGVMQNPRHLVRRRGQEARLRCSPMKGHSHVYWYRQLPEEGLKFMVYLQKENIIDESGMPKERFSAEFPKEGPSILRIQQVVRGDSAAYFCASSPETSGNNEQFFGPGTRLTVL.

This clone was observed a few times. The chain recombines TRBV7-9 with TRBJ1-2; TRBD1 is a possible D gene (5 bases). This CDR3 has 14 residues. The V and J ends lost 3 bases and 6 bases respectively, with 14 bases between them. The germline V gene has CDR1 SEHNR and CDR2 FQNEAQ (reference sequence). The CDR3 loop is CASSFRTTYHGYTF. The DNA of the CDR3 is TGTGCCAGCAGCTTCCGGACAACTTACCATGGCTACACCTTC. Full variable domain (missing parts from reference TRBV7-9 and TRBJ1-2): DTGVSQNPRHKITKRGQNVTFRCDPISEHNRLYWYRQTLGQGPEFLTYFQNEAQLEKSRLLSDRFSAERPKGSFSTLEIQRTEQGDSAMYLCASSFRTTYHGYTFGSGTRLTVV.

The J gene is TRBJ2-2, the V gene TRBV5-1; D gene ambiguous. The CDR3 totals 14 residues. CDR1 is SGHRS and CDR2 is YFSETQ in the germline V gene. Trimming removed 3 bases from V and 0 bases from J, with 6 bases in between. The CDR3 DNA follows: TGCGCCAGCAGCTCGGTGACGAACACCGGGGAGCTGTTTTTT. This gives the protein CASSSVTNTGELFF.

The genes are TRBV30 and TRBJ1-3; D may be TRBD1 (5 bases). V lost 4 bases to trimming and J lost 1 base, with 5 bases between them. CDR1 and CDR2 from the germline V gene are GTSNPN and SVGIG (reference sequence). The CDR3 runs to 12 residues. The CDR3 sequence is CAWTGSGNTIYF. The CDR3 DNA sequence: TGTGCCTGGACAGGGTCTGGAAACACCATATATTTT. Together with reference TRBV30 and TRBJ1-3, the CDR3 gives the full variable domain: SQTIHQWPATLVQPVGSPLSLECTVEGTSNPNLYWYRQAAGRGLQLLFYSVGIGQISSEVPQNLSASRPQDRQFILSSKKLLLSDSGFYLCAWTGSGNTIYFGEGSWLTVV.

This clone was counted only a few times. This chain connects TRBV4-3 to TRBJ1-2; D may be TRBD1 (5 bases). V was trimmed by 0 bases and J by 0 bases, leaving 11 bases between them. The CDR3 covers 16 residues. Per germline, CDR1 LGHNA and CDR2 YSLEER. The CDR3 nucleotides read TGCGCCAGCAGCCAAGATGTTGGACACCCTAACTATGGCTACACCTTC. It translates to CASSQDVGHPNYGYTF.

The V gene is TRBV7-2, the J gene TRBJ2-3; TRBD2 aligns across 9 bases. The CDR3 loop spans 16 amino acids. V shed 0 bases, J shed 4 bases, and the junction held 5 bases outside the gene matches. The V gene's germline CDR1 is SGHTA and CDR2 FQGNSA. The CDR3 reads CASSLAPSGKADTQYF. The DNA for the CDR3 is TGTGCCAGCAGCTTAGCCCCTAGCGGGAAGGCAGATACGCAGTATTTT.

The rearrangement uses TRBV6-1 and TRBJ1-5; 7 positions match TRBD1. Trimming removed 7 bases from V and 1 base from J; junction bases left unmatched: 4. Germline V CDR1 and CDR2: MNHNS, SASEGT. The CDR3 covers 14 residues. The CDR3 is CASKKTGSNQPQHF. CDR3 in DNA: TGTGCCAGCAAGAAGACAGGGAGCAATCAGCCCCAGCATTTT.

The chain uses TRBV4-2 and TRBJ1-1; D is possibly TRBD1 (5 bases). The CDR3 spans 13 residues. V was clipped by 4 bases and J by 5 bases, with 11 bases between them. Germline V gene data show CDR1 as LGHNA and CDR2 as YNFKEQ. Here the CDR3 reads CASSLGGFTEAFF. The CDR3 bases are TGTGCCAGCAGCCTCGGGGGGTTTACTGAAGCTTTCTTT.

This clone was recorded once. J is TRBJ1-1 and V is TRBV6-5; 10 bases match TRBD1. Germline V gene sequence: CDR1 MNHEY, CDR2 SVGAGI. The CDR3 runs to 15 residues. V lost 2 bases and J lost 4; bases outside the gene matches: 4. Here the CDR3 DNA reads TGTGCCAGCAGTTACGCGACAGGGGGCGTCACTGAAGCTTTCTTT. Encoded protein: CASSYATGGVTEAFF.

The CDR3, as DNA: TGTGCCACCAGCAGAACAGCGGGCCCCTGGGGAACGAACACTGAAGCTTTCTTT. Its protein product is CATSRTAGPWGTNTEAFF. This chain links TRBV15 with TRBJ1-1; D is unresolved. Germline loops: CDR1 LNHNV, CDR2 YYDKDF (reference sequence). The CDR3 runs to 18 residues. V lost 2 bases, J lost 1 base, and 20 bases lay in between. Combining the CDR3 with reference TRBV15 and TRBJ1-1 gives the whole variable domain DAMVIQNPRYQVTQFGKPVTLSCSQTLNHNVMYWYQQKSSQAPKLLFHYYDKDFNNEADTPDNFQSRRPNTSFCFLDIRSPGLGDTAMYLCATSRTAGPWGTNTEAFFGQGTRLTVV.

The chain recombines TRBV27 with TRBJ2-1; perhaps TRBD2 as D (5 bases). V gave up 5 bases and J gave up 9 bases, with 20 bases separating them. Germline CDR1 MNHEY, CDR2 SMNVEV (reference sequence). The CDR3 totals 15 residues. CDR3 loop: CASSHTQTTFLEQFF. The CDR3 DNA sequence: TGTGCCAGCAGTCACACTCAGACTACCTTTCTTGAGCAGTTCTTC.

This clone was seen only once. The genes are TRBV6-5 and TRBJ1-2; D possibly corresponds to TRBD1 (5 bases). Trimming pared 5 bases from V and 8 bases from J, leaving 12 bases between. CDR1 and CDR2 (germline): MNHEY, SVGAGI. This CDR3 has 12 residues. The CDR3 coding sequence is TGTGCCAGCAGTCGGGGGACGGGAGGCTACACCTTC. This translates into CASSRGTGGYTF.

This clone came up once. DNA of the CDR3: TGTGCCACCCGAAAACGGGACAGGCGGGGTGAGCAGTTCTTC. This gives the protein CATRKRDRRGEQFF. The rearrangement uses TRBV6-5 and TRBJ2-1, with TRBD1 matching over 8 bases. CDR1 and CDR2 from the germline V gene are MNHEY and SVGAGI. V dropped 10 bases and J dropped 9; count of bases not matched to a gene: 14. The CDR3 is 14 amino acids.

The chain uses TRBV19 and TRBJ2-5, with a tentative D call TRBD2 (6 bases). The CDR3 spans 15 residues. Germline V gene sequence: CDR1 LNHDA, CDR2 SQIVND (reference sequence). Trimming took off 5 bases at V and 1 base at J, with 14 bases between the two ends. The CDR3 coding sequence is TGTGCCAGTAGTGAGGTCGACGGGAGCCAAGAGACCCAGTACTTC. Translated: CASSEVDGSQETQYF.

The CDR3 DNA sequence: TGTGCCAGCAGAGTCGGGGGCTCTGGGGCCAACGTCCTGACTTTC. It is translated as CASRVGGSGANVLTF. This chain links TRBV7-3 with TRBJ2-6; possibly TRBD2 for D (6 bases). The CDR3 has 15 residues. Germline CDR1 reads SGHTA; CDR2 reads FQGTGA. Trimming removed 6 bases from V and 0 bases from J, with 9 bases in between.

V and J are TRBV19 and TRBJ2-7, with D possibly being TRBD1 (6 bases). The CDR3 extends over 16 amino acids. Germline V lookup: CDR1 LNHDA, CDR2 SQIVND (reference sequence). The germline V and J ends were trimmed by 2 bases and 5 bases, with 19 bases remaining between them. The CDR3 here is CASSIMTGDRRNEQYF. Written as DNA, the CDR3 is TGTGCCAGTAGTATAATGACAGGAGACAGGAGGAACGAGCAGTACTTC.

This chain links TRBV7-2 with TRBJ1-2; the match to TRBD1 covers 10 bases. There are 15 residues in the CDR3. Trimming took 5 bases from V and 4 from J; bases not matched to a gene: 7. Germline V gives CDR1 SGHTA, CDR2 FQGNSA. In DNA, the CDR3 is TGTGCCAGCAGCGACCCGGGACAGGGGATCTATGGCTACACCTTC. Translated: CASSDPGQGIYGYTF. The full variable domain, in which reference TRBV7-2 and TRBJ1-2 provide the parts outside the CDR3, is GAGVSQSPSNKVTEKGKDVELRCDPISGHTALYWYRQSLGQGLEFLIYFQGNSAPDKSGLPSDRFSAERTGGSVSTLTIQRTQQEDSAVYLCASSDPGQGIYGYTFGSGTRLTVV.

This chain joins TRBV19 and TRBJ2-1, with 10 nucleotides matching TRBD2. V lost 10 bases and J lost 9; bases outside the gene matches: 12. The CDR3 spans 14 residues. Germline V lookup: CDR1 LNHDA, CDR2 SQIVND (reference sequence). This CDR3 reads CATGASGSLGEQFF. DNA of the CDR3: TGTGCCACCGGGGCTAGCGGGAGCCTCGGTGAGCAGTTCTTC.

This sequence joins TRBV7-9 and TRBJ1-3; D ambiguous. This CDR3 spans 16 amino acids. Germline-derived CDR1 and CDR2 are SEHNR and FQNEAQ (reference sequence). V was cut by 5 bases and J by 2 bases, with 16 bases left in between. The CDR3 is CASSRETRLAGNTIYF. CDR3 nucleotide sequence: TGTGCCAGCAGCCGGGAGACTAGGCTAGCTGGAAACACCATATATTTT. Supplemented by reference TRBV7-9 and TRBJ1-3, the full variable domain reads DTGVSQNPRHKITKRGQNVTFRCDPISEHNRLYWYRQTLGQGPEFLTYFQNEAQLEKSRLLSDRFSAERPKGSFSTLEIQRTEQGDSAMYLCASSRETRLAGNTIYFGEGSWLTVV.

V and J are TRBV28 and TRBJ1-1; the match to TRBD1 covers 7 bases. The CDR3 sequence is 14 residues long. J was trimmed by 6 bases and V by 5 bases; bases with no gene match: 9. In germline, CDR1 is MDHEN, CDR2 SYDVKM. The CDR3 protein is CASSPHGQVPEAFF. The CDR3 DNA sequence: TGTGCCAGCAGTCCCCACGGACAGGTCCCTGAAGCTTTCTTT.

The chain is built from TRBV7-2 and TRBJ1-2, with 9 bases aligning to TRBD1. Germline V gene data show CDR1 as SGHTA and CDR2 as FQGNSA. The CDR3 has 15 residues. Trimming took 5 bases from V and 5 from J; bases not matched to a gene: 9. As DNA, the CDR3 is TGTGCCAGCAGCGAAGGGACAGGGCGGACTTATGGCTACACCTTC. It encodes CASSEGTGRTYGYTF.

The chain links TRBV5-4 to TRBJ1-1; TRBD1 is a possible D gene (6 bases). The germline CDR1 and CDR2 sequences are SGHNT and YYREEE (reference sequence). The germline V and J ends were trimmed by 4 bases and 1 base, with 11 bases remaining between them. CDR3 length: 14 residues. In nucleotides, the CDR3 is TGTGCCAGCAGCCTGGGACAATGGAACACTGAAGCTTTCTTT. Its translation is CASSLGQWNTEAFF.